This T cell receptor beta chain derives from a study of beta chain features in type 1 diabetes. What was sequenced were expressed TCRB transcripts, since all of the isolated RNA had been reverse transcribed. The study sequenced naive, central memory and regulatory T cell samples to an average of around 3.4 million reads. Only in-frame clones appear in the TCRdb table, and some are missing; sequencing was by immunoSEQ multiplex PCR. Of over 120,000 clones listed, 10% to 15% are singletons. V lost 8 bases, J lost 3 bases, and 7 bases lay in between. This CDR3 comprises 11 residues. CDR1 is SNHLY, CDR2 FYNNEI, per germline. Findings of the study overall: In every one of the four CD4+ subsets, TCRB CDR3s were moderately but significantly shorter in Type 1 diabetes patients.

This clone was found a few times. Its target is unknown. The sequenced sample consisted of central memory CD4+ T cells from blood. The rearrangement joins TRBV2 to TRBJ2-5; D is uncertain. The receptor was isolated from a man in his late teens or twenties with type 1 diabetes. The CDR3 sequence: CASRREETQYF. CDR3 nucleotide sequence: TGTGCCAGCCGAAGAGAAGAGACCCAGTACTTC.